This is a list of T cell receptor beta chains from one sample in a study of T cells in Graves' hyperthyroidism and ophthalmopathy. TCRdb passed the multiplex PCR reads through MiXCR, listing each CDR3 protein once. The table lists roughly 650,000 distinct CDR3 sequences, around 15% of them singletons. Source material: blood. The receptors were sampled from a woman in her 40s with Graves' ophthalmopathy. Each CDR3 is given with its conserved first and last residue. Fields, in order: J gene, V gene, D gene, clone size, CDR3 protein, CDR3 DNA. A D gene is named only where the DNA matches it firmly. Not every row has a clone size; where given, it reads once, few, many or a size class.

TRBJ2-6 TRBV28 TRBD2 few CASSPTGGGRVLTF TGTGCCAGCAGCCCGACTGGCGGGGGGCGCGTCCTGACTTTC
TRBJ1-4 TRBV6-5 - - CASSYRAVDEKLFF TGTGCCAGCAGTTACAGGGCGGTTGATGAAAAACTGTTTTTT
TRBJ1-1 TRBV27 - many CASSLRQGGGTEAFF TGTGCCAGCAGTTTACGTCAAGGGGGAGGCACTGAAGCTTTCTTT
TRBJ1-2 TRBV20-1 - many CSAGSNYGYTF TGCAGTGCCGGATCTAACTATGGCTACACCTTC
TRBJ2-3 TRBV30 - - CAWSVRPTVTDTQYF TGTGCCTGGAGTGTACGCCCGACCGTCACAGATACGCAGTATTTT
TRBJ2-4 TRBV6-6 - few CASSYSGAPGQNIQYF TGTGCCAGCAGTTACTCGGGGGCCCCGGGTCAAAACATTCAGTACTTC
TRBJ1-2 TRBV2 TRBD1 many CASSKTGHGYTF TGTGCCAGCAGTAAGACAGGGCATGGCTACACCTTC
TRBJ2-5 TRBV20-1 - - CSAGDRGEQETQYF TGCAGTGCTGGAGATAGGGGGGAACAAGAGACCCAGTACTTC
TRBJ2-7 TRBV6-1 - many CASSDWGRRASYEQYF TGTGCCAGCAGTGATTGGGGCAGAAGAGCTTCCTACGAGCAGTACTTC
TRBJ1-2 TRBV14 - few CASSQENGFYGYTF TGTGCCAGCAGCCAAGAGAACGGATTCTATGGCTACACCTTC
TRBJ1-1 TRBV2 - - CASRALNTEAFF TGTGCCAGCAGGGCATTGAACACTGAAGCTTTCTTT
TRBJ2-3 TRBV4-2 - - CASSQDPTGYGFGTQYF TGTGCCAGCAGCCAAGATCCAACAGGTTATGGTTTTGGTACGCAGTATTTT
TRBJ2-4 TRBV2 - - CASGVLENIQYF TGTGCCAGCGGGGTCTTGGAAAACATTCAGTACTTC
TRBJ1-2 TRBV20-1 - many CSARETESYTF TGCAGTGCTAGAGAAACAGAGAGCTACACCTTC
TRBJ2-5 TRBV19 - - CASSTPGQETQYF TGTGCCAGTAGTACTCCGGGCCAAGAGACCCAGTACTTC
TRBJ1-1 TRBV5-1 - many CASSWIKDTEAFF TGCGCCAGCAGCTGGATAAAGGACACTGAAGCTTTCTTT
TRBJ1-6 TRBV5-1 TRBD1 - CASSSGQGVGSPLHF TGCGCCAGCAGCTCGGGACAGGGAGTGGGATCACCCCTCCACTTT
TRBJ1-4 TRBV2 - many CASRRRQVDEKLFF TGTGCCAGCAGACGTAGACAGGTGGATGAAAAACTGTTTTTT
TRBJ2-5 TRBV2 TRBD2 few CASSPQRGGLLGTQYF TGTGCCAGCAGCCCCCAGCGGGGGGGGCTTTTGGGGACCCAGTACTTC
TRBJ1-5 TRBV12-5 - - CASGSDGINQPQHF TGTGCTAGTGGTTCGGACGGAATCAATCAGCCCCAGCATTTT
TRBJ2-5 TRBV28 TRBD2 few CASSLAGLAERETQHF TGTGCCAGCAGTTTAGCCGGACTAGCGGAACGGGAGACCCAGCACTTC
TRBJ2-1 TRBV20-1 TRBD2 many CSARDLLGSGARGNEQFF TGCAGTGCTAGAGATCTGTTGGGTAGCGGGGCCCGGGGCAATGAGCAGTTCTTC
TRBJ2-5 TRBV13 - few CASSPRQGLETQYF TGTGCCAGCAGCCCTCGACAGGGACTAGAGACCCAGTACTTC
TRBJ1-4 TRBV12-3/TRBV12-4 - many CASSLVVGYRLTTNEKLFF TGTGCCAGCAGTTTAGTGGTGGGGTATCGACTGACAACTAATGAAAAACTGTTTTTT
TRBJ2-3 TRBV20-1 - many CSASLFSTDTQYF TGCAGTGCTAGCCTATTTAGCACAGATACGCAGTATTTT
TRBJ2-1 TRBV4-1 TRBD1 - CASSQATGQTCNEQFF TGCGCCAGCAGCCAAGCCACGGGACAGACTTGCAATGAGCAGTTCTTC
TRBJ2-1 TRBV20-1 - many CSARLGVDDNEQFF TGCAGTGCTAGACTGGGGGTAGATGACAATGAGCAGTTCTTC
TRBJ2-5 TRBV9 TRBD1 few CASSVRPLTGGRETQYF TGTGCCAGCAGCGTACGGCCACTAACAGGGGGCCGAGAGACCCAGTACTTC
TRBJ2-5 TRBV5-1 - few CASSLAQGGGETQYF TGCGCCAGCAGCTTGGCCCAGGGAGGAGGAGAGACCCAGTACTTC
TRBJ1-3 TRBV18 - many CASSPQETGNTIYF TGTGCCAGCTCACCACAAGAGACTGGAAACACCATATATTTT
TRBJ2-7 TRBV7-2 TRBD1 - CASSLWVGTGAEQYF TGTGCCAGCAGCCTTTGGGTTGGGACAGGGGCCGAGCAGTACTTC
TRBJ1-2 TRBV3-1 - many CASSLGSGNYGYTF TGTGCCAGCAGCCTGGGGAGCGGCAACTATGGCTACACCTTC
TRBJ2-5 TRBV20-1 - many CSARDLTEGQETQYF TGCAGTGCTAGAGATCTAACGGAGGGGCAAGAGACCCAGTACTTC
TRBJ2-4 TRBV30 TRBD1 many CAWTTGVGNIQYF TGTGCCTGGACTACAGGGGTCGGAAACATTCAGTACTTC
TRBJ2-7 TRBV28 TRBD2 many CASSFRPGLAGVANYEQYF TGTGCCAGCAGTTTTCGACCGGGACTAGCGGGAGTGGCCAACTACGAGCAGTACTTC
TRBJ2-7 TRBV27 - many CASSPVMVLLREQYF TGTGCCAGCAGTCCCGTGATGGTTCTACTACGCGAGCAGTACTTC
TRBJ2-7 TRBV2 TRBD2 many CASIRLAGVGAEQYF TGTGCCAGCATCAGACTAGCGGGAGTCGGGGCCGAGCAGTACTTC
TRBJ2-1 TRBV28 TRBD1 - CASRRNRGFNEQFF TGTGCCAGCAGGCGGAACAGGGGATTCAATGAGCAGTTCTTC
TRBJ1-6 TRBV2 TRBD1 many CASSPGKGAFGNSPLHF TGTGCCAGCAGCCCCGGCAAGGGGGCGTTCGGGAATTCACCCCTCCACTTT
TRBJ1-1 TRBV18 - many CASSRQETNTEAFF TGTGCCAGCTCTCGACAGGAGACGAACACTGAAGCTTTCTTT